These 9 T cell receptor beta chains originate from one sample sequenced in a study of CD8+ T cells in alopecia areata. RNA extraction and reverse transcription yielded cDNA as sequencing template. Measured with immunoSEQ multiplex PCR; TCRdb has only the in-frame clones, and not every one. The data contain about 160,000 clones, 45% to 60% of them seen just once; the ten biggest clones take up roughly 6.8%. Sequencing was done on a sample of CD4+ T cells sorted from blood. The receptors derive from a human donor with alopecia areata.

Ten or more counts support this clone. The rearrangement uses TRBV10-3 and TRBJ2-5; TRBD2 agrees at 9 bases. CDR1 and CDR2 (germline): ENHRY, SYGVKD. The length of the CDR3 is 13 residues. V lost 10 bases and J lost 1; bases outside the gene matches: 4. The chain's CDR3 is CATGTSSQETQYF. CDR3 coding DNA: TGTGCCACCGGGACTAGCAGCCAAGAGACCCAGTACTTC.

This chain joins TRBV30 and TRBJ2-1; D is perhaps TRBD2 (6 bases). The V end was cut by 2 bases, the J end by 7 bases, with 15 bases between. Germline assignment: CDR1 GTSNPN and CDR2 SVGIG (reference sequence). The CDR3 length is 14 residues. CDR3 sequence: CAWSSRLVGNEQFF. In DNA form, the CDR3 reads TGTGCCTGGAGTTCGAGACTAGTGGGGAATGAGCAGTTCTTC.

The chain employs TRBV2 and TRBJ2-5, with TRBD2 matching 10 bases. Germline CDR1 and CDR2: SNHLY and FYNNEI. CDR3 length: 18 amino acids. With V trimmed by 0 bases and J by 2 bases, 9 bases remained unmatched. The DNA of the CDR3 is TGTGCCAGCAGTGAAGCGAGGCTAGCGGGAGCCCTGCAAGAGACCCAGTACTTC. It translates to CASSEARLAGALQETQYF. The entire variable domain, with the rest obtained from reference TRBV2 and TRBJ2-5, is as follows: EPEVTQTPSHQVTQMGQEVILRCVPISNHLYFYWYRQILGQKVEFLVSFYNNEISEKSEIFDDQFSVERPDGSNFTLKIRSTKLEDSAMYFCASSEARLAGALQETQYFGPGTRLLVL.

This clone has only a few counts. This chain joins TRBV2 and TRBJ2-3, with 8 bases that match TRBD2. V dropped 7 bases and J dropped 6; count of bases not matched to a gene: 12. This CDR3 is built from 15 residues. Germline values: CDR1 SNHLY, CDR2 FYNNEI. As DNA, the CDR3 is TGTGCCAGCAAGATGTCCAGCGGGAGCGGGGATACGCAGTATTTT. Its protein is CASKMSSGSGDTQYF.

A few counts support this clone. V usage is TRBV7-9 and J usage is TRBJ1-4; 7 positions match TRBD1. Germline trimming cut 6 bases from V and 7 bases from J; bases unmatched to any gene: 8. The CDR3 spans 14 residues. Germline loops: CDR1 SEHNR, CDR2 FQNEAQ (reference sequence). CDR3 region: CASRSDREGEKLFF. The CDR3 bases are TGTGCCAGCAGATCCGACAGGGAAGGTGAAAAACTGTTTTTT.

A few counts support this clone. This rearrangement joins TRBV19 to TRBJ1-5, with D possibly TRBD1 on 6 matching bases. CDR3 size: 19 residues. V lost 3 bases to trimming and J lost 0 bases, with 21 bases between them. CDR1 LNHDA and CDR2 SQIVND come from the germline V gene (reference sequence). The CDR3 region is CASSIQTYRVGYSNQPQHF. The CDR3 DNA reads as TGTGCCAGTAGTATCCAGACATACAGGGTAGGGTATAGCAATCAGCCCCAGCATTTT.

The rearrangement joins TRBV29-1 to TRBJ2-7, with D unresolved. The CDR3 contains 12 residues. Germline CDR1 and CDR2: SQVTM and ANQGSEA. With 5 bases removed from V and 0 bases from J, the gap between germline ends came to 8 bases. The CDR3 bases are TGCAGCGTTCGTAAGGGCTCCTACGAGCAGTACTTC. This codes for CSVRKGSYEQYF.

The V call is TRBV9, the J call TRBJ2-2, with 11 bases matching TRBD2. Germline V gene lookup returns CDR1 SGDLS and CDR2 YYNGEE. The CDR3 is made up of 20 amino acids. With 0 bases clipped from V and 0 bases from J, the junction kept 10 bases outside the gene matches. Written as DNA, the CDR3 is TGTGCCAGCAGCGTAGTAGGACTAGCGGGCCCAACACCGAACACCGGGGAGCTGTTTTTT. Its protein is CASSVVGLAGPTPNTGELFF.

This chain joins TRBV6-6 and TRBJ1-2; D unclear. Trimming removed 7 bases at V and 4 bases at J, with 19 bases between. CDR3 length: 15 residues. CDR1 MNHNY and CDR2 SVGAGI come from the germline V gene (reference sequence). CDR3 coding DNA: TGTGCCAGCATCCCCGGTCCAAGCCCCGTCTATGGCTACACCTTC. Its protein is CASIPGPSPVYGYTF.